This T cell receptor (beta chain) was sequenced for a study of blood T cell repertoires in COVID-19 (dated by TCRdb to 2019 to 2021). About the study as a whole: Collaborator samples came from the United States, Italy and Spain and covered acute and convalescent phases of COVID-19. The sample metadata nearly always contained a de-identified subject ID, COVID-19 status, age in years and sex. A freely available public database, intended as a resource for researchers studying the immune response to SARS-CoV-2, is where the repertoires were released. Subjects who had been exposed to COVID-19, were actively infected with it, or had recovered from it provided the deeply sampled blood TCRbeta repertoires that made up the dataset. Where available, HLA class I and class II types were obtained from metadata supplied by the sample provider rather than from assay-based typing. The samples were drawn from the first 160 participants of the ongoing ImmuneRACE study and from roughly 1,300 subjects provided by 6 global collaborators. The material from the prospective study consisted of cDNA or gDNA derived from T cells, B-cell-depleted T cells, or PBMCs.

Broad study findings and their caveats: The quantity of clinical and demographic metadata differed by source and by participant and was supplied without curation.

TCRbeta CDR3 regions were amplified from genomic DNA by means of the immunoSEQ Assay, a bias-controlled multiplex PCR. In the original analysis: Nucleated cell counts per sample were estimated from amplification of reference gene primers within the assay. To quantify the absolute abundance of each unique TCRbeta CDR3 rearrangement, sequence reads were collapsed and filtered. For each sample, productive Simpson clonality was calculated as the square root of Simpson's diversity index over productive rearrangements. TCRdb holds this immuneACCESS table with in-frame rearrangements only. Some clones are missing; in checked studies, unresolved V genes explain under half, and the rest has no known cause. V and J calls and clone size come straight from that table; D and trimming were deduced from the DNA. The sample table lists tens of thousands of clones, more than 75% of them with a count of one. The ten largest clones represent approximately 14% of the sample.

Collaborating institutions collected whole blood in K2EDTA tubes following their own protocols. For TCRbeta analysis, collaborator samples were shipped as frozen whole blood, as isolated PBMCs, or as DNA extracted from either sample type. In the case of this clone: Its cognate antigen has yet to be identified. The sample holds no much larger clone one base away, and base qualities are not on file.

Trimming leaves V shorter by 11 bases and J shorter by 1 base, with the junction holding 12 bases beyond the gene matches. Counted from cysteine to phenylalanine, this CDR3 has 15 amino acids. Just the 45-base CDR3 DNA is kept, in frame starting at base 1. CDR1 and CDR2, per the germline V gene, are MNHEY and SVGAGI. The source material was peripheral blood. The sequence was collected from a man aged 65 to 85 with acute or convalescent COVID-19. The V and J segments used are TRBV6-5 and TRBJ2-7; 9 junctional bases match TRBD2. The CDR3 reads as follows: CASTVAGEGSYEQYF. At the DNA level, the sequence is TGTGCCTCGACGGTAGCGGGAGAAGGGTCCTACGAGCAGTACTTC.